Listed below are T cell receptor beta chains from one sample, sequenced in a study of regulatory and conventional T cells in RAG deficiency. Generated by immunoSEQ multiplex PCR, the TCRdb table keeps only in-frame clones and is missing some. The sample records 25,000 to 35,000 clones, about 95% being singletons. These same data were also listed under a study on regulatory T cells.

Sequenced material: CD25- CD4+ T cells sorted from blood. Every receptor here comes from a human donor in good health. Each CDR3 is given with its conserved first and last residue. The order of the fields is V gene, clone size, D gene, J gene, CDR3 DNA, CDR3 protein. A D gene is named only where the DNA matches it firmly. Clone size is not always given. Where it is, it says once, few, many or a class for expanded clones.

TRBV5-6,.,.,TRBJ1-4,TGTGCCAGCAGCCGGACAGAGAATGAAAAACTGTTTTTT,CASSRTENEKLFF
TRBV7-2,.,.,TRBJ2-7,TGTGCCAGCAACCTACAAGCGCAGCGTTGGTACGAGCAGTACTTC,CASNLQAQRWYEQYF
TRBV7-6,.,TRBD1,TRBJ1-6,TGTGCCAGCAGCCCCTACCCTGACAGGGGAAAGTCACCCCTCCACTTT,CASSPYPDRGKSPLHF
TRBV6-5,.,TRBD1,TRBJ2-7,TGTGCCAGCAGTAGGACAGGGAACACCTACGAGCAGTACTTC,CASSRTGNTYEQYF
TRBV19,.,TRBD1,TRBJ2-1,TGTGCCAGCTCCAACCCCCGGGACAGGACATACAATGAGCAGTTCTTC,CASSNPRDRTYNEQFF
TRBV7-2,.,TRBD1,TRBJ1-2,TGTGCCAGCAGCTCCTTACAGGGGTCCCTCTATGGCTACACCTTC,CASSSLQGSLYGYTF
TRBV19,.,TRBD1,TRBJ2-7,TGTGCCAGTAGACCGGGACAGGGTAGCTCCTACGAGCAGTACTTC,CASRPGQGSSYEQYF
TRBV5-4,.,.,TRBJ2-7,TGTGCCAGCAGCTTGGAGGGAGGCGAGCAGTACTTC,CASSLEGGEQYF
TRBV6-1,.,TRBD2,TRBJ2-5,TGTGCCAGCAGTGACTTAGCGGGGGGGCGACAAGAGACCCAGTACTTC,CASSDLAGGRQETQYF
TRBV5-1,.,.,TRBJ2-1,TGCGCCAGCAGCGAATCGCGTTTCTCCTACAATGAGCAGTTCTTC,CASSESRFSYNEQFF
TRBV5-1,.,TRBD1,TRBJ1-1,TGCGCCAGCAGCTCGGGACAGGGAGGGAACACTGAAGCTTTCTTT,CASSSGQGGNTEAFF
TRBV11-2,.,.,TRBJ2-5,TGTGCCAGCAGCCCTGGTGGGGAGCAGTACTTC,CASSPGGEQYF
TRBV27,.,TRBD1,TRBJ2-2,TGTGCCAGCAGGCCGACAGGGAGTTGGCCCGGGGAGCTGTTTTTT,CASRPTGSWPGELFF
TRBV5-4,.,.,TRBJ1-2,TGTGCCAGCAGCGACGGACAGAACCCCTATGGCTACACCTTC,CASSDGQNPYGYTF
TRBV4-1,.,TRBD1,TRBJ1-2,TGCGCCAGCAGCCAAGTACAGGGGGCAGGAGGCTACACCTTC,CASSQVQGAGGYTF
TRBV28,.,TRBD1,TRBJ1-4,TGTGCCAGCAGTACTCCCGGACAGGGGAATGGGAATGAAAAACTGTTTTTT,CASSTPGQGNGNEKLFF
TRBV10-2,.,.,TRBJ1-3,TGCGCCAGCAGTGAGTCGTCGGGGAGCTCTGGAAACACCATATATTTT,CASSESSGSSGNTIYF
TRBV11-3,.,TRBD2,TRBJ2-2,TGTGCCAGCAGCTTGCGGGGGTTGGGCACCGGGGAGCTGTTTTTT,CASSLRGLGTGELFF
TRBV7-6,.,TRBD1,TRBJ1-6,TGTGCCAGCAGCTTAGTCCCCGGGACAGGGGGCGCTTCACCCCTCCACTTT,CASSLVPGTGGASPLHF
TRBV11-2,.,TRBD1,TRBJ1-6,TGTGCCAGCAGCTTAGAAGGGACAGTGAATTCACCCCTCCACTTT,CASSLEGTVNSPLHF
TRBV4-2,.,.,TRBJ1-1,TGTGCCAGCAGCCAAGCAGGGAAGGCTGAAGCTTTCTTT,CASSQAGKAEAFF
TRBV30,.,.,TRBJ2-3,TGTGCCTGGAGTCCGACAGGTGATACGCAGTATTTT,CAWSPTGDTQYF
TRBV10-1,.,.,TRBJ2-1,TGCGCCACCTCCAGGGGTCCCTACAATGAGCAGTTCTTC,CATSRGPYNEQFF
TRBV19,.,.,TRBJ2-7,TGTGCCAGTAGGGGAGGGACACCTCCCTACGAGCAGTACTTC,CASRGGTPPYEQYF
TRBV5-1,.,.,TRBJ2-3,TGCGCCAGCAGCTTCCCCAGTCGGCAGCTCCCCCGGGCAGATACGCAGTATTTT,CASSFPSRQLPRADTQYF
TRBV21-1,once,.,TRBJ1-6,TGTGCCAGCAGCAAACTAAAAGGGGATCCACGTCCTTCACCCCTCCACTTT,CASSKLKGDPRPSPLHF
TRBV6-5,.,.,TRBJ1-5,TGTGCCAGCTCAAGGGGGGGGAATCAGCCCCAGCATTTT,CASSRGGNQPQHF
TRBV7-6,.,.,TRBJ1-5,TGTGCCAGCAGCCGGGGAGGGAGCAGGCATCAGCCCCAGCATTTT,CASSRGGSRHQPQHF
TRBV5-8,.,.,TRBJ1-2,TGTGCCAGCAGCTTTCCCAGGTCCAGCTATGGCTACACCTTC,CASSFPRSSYGYTF
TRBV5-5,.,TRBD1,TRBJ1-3,TGTGCCAGCAGCTCCTGGACAGGGGGACTCAGAGACACCATATATTTT,CASSSWTGGLRDTIYF
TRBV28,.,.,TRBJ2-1,TGTGCCAGCAGTGCCCTAAGGGGCGGTTTGATTAGCTCCTACAATGAGCAGTTCTTC,CASSALRGGLISSYNEQFF
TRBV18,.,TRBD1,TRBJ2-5,TGTGCCAGCTCACCTGGGACAGGGAGAGTAGAGACCCAGTACTTC,CASSPGTGRVETQYF
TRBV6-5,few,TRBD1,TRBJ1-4,TGTGCCAGCAGTTACTCGAACAGGGGGCGAGAAAAACTGTTTTTT,CASSYSNRGREKLFF
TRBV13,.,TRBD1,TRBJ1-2,TGTGCCAGCAGCTCCCGGACAGGGGGAGATGGCTACACCTTC,CASSSRTGGDGYTF
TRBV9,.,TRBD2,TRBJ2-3,TGTGCCAGCAGCGTAGGTTCTAGCGGGGGAGCAGATACGCAGTATTTT,CASSVGSSGGADTQYF
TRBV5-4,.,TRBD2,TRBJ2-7,TGTGCCAGCAGCTTGAGTCTAGCGGGGGGCATCTCCTACGAGCAGTACTTC,CASSLSLAGGISYEQYF
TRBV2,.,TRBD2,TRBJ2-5,TGTGCCAGCACCCCAGCGGGAGGGAGAGAGACCCAGTACTTC,CASTPAGGRETQYF
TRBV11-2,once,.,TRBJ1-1,TGTGCCAGCAGCTCTCTCGGGGGGGCCGCTTTCTTT,CASSSLGGAAFF
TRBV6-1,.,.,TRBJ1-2,TGTGCCAGCAGCGCGGCGGGCGTCTATGGCTACACCTTC,CASSAAGVYGYTF
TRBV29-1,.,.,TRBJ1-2,TGCAGCGTTGAAGTACGTAGAAGATATGGCTACACCTTC,CSVEVRRRYGYTF
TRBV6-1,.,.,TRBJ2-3,TGTGCCAGCAGTGAAGGGGCCTACTCAAGGCATACGCAGTATTTT,CASSEGAYSRHTQYF
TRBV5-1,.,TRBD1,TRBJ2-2,TGCGCCAGCAGCTTGTGGCAGGGGGCAGACACCGGGGAGCTGTTTTTT,CASSLWQGADTGELFF
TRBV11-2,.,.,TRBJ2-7,TGTGCCAGCAGCTTAGTCAGAAACTACGAGCAGTACTTC,CASSLVRNYEQYF
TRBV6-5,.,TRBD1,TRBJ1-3,TGTGCCAGCAGTTACGGCGGGACAGGGGGCAACACCATATATTTT,CASSYGGTGGNTIYF
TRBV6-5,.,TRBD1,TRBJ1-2,TGTGCCAGCAGTTACTCGCGACAGGGGGGAGGCTACACCTTC,CASSYSRQGGGYTF
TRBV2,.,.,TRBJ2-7,TGTGCCAGCAGTGAGGTACAGCCAGAGGCGGGGGAGCAGTACTTC,CASSEVQPEAGEQYF
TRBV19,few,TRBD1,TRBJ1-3,TGTGCCAGTAGTTGGGGACAGTCTGGAAACACCATATATTTT,CASSWGQSGNTIYF
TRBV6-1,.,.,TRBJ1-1,TGTGCCAGCAGTCGGACAGTGGACACTGAAGCTTTCTTT,CASSRTVDTEAFF